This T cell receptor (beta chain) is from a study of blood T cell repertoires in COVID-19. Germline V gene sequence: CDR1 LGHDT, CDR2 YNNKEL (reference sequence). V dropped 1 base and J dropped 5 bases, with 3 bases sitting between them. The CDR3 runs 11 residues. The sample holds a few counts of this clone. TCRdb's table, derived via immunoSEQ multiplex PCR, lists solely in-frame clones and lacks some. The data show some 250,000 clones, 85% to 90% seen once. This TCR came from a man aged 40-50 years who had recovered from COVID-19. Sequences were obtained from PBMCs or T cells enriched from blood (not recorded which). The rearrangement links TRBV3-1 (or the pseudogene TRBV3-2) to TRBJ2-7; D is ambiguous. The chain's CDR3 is CASSQGDEQYF. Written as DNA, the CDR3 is TGTGCCAGCAGCCAAGGAGACGAGCAGTACTTC.